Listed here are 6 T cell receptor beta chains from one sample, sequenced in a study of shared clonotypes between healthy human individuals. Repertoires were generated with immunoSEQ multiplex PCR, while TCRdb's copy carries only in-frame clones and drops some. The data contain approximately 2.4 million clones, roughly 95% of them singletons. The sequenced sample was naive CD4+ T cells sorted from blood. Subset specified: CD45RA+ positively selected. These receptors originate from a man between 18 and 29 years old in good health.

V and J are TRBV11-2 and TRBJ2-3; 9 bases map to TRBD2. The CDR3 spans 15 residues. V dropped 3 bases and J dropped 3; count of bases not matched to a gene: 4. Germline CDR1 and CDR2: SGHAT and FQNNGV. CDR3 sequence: CASSFSGRLTDTQYF. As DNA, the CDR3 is TGTGCCAGCAGCTTTAGCGGGAGATTGACAGATACGCAGTATTTT.

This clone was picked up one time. The CDR3 coding sequence is TGTGCCAGCAGCTTAGACGTATGGCTAACAGCGGGGGGCCGTGACAATGAGCAGTTCTTC. Protein product: CASSLDVWLTAGGRDNEQFF. The chain is built from TRBV13 and TRBJ2-1, with 9 bases identical to TRBD2. CDR1 PRHDT and CDR2 FYEKMQ come from the germline V gene (reference sequence). The junction had 18 bases not matched to a gene; V was cut back by 1 base and J by 5 bases. This CDR3 has 20 amino acids.

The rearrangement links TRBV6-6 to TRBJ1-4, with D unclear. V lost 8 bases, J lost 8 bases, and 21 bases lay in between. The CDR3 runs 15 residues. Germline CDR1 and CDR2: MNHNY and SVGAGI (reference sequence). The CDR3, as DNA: TGTGCCAGCTCCAAAGGGTCTTCCCCTGGGGAAAAACTGTTTTTT. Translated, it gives CASSKGSSPGEKLFF.

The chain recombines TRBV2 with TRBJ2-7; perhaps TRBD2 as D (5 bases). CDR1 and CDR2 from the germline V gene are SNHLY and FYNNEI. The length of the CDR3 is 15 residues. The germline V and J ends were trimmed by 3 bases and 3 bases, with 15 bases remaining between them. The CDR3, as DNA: TGTGCCAGCAGTGACATCACTAGAGTCGGCTACGAGCAGTACTTC. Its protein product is CASSDITRVGYEQYF.

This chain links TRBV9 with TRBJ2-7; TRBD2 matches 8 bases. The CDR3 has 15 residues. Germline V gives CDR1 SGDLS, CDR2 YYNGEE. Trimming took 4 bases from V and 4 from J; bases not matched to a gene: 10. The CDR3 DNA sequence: TGTGCCAGCAGCTCCCGGACTAGCTCGGCGTACGAGCAGTACTTC. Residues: CASSSRTSSAYEQYF.

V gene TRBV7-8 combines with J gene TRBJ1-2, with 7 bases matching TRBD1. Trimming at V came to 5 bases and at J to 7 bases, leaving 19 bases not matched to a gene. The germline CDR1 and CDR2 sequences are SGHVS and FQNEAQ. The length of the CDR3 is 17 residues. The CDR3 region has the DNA TGTGCCAGCAGCGCAGGGGACAGTCCGGCGGGCTCACGTGGCTACACCTTC. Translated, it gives CASSAGDSPAGSRGYTF.